The 22 T cell receptor beta chains in this list originate from one sample, sequenced in a study of cytomegalovirus exposure and HLA in healthy donors. This PCR relied on a set of 60 Vbeta primers and 13 Jbeta primers. Using immunoSEQ multiplex PCR, the repertoire was profiled, and TCRdb retains in-frame clones only, with some absent. The sample holds roughly 100,000 clones, around two thirds seen once. Material for sequencing was PBMCs. Receptors originate from a woman between 45 and 65 years old in good health and CMV-seronegative.

The V call is TRBV5-4, the J call TRBJ1-2; 8 bases are shared with TRBD1. V shed 0 bases, J shed 5 bases, and the junction held 3 bases outside the gene matches. Per germline, CDR1 SGHNT and CDR2 YYREEE (reference sequence). CDR3 size: 14 residues. The CDR3 loop is CASSLAGQEYGYTF. CDR3 nucleotides: TGTGCCAGCAGCTTGGCGGGACAGGAATATGGCTACACCTTC.

A note on this clone: One end of the junction fails to match germline, which may point to a read error. The CDR3 bases are TGTGCCAGCAGCTTTGGGCGGGGGGGAGGCAATAAGCAGTTCTTC. Its translation is CASSFGRGGGNKQFF. The V gene is TRBV7-2, the J gene TRBJ2-1, with TRBD2 matching over 9 bases. This CDR3 contains 15 residues. The V gene's germline CDR1 is SGHTA and CDR2 FQGNSA.

The chain combines TRBV29-1 with TRBJ2-1; tentative D call: TRBD2 (6 bases). The length of the CDR3 is 14 residues. CDR1 and CDR2 (germline): SQVTM, ANQGSEA. V lost 6 bases and J lost 10, with 22 bases in between. CDR3 bases: TGCAGCGTAGGAGGAGGGAGACCCTCCGACGAGCAGTTCTTC. Translated: CSVGGGRPSDEQFF.

This clone was seen more than once but under ten times. The chain recombines TRBV4-3 with TRBJ2-2; D may be TRBD2 (6 bases). The CDR3 length is 16 residues. V lost 0 bases, J lost 0 bases, and 8 bases lay in between. The germline gives CDR1 LGHNA, CDR2 YSLEER. The CDR3 is CASSQEAGTNTGELFF. The CDR3 nucleotides read TGCGCCAGCAGCCAAGAGGCGGGAACGAACACCGGGGAGCTGTTTTTT.

Remarks on this clone: The CDR3 ends on some other residue instead of the conserved phenylalanine or tryptophan, so this is likely a read error. The limits of the CDR3 on the DNA are not certain, so only TCRdb's listed CDR3 is given. This chain joins TRBV20-1 and TRBJ1-1. The V gene's germline CDR1 is DFQATT and CDR2 SNEGSKA (reference sequence). The CDR3 comprises 8 residues, both ends counted. Here the CDR3 reads CSASTRIL.

The V call is TRBV28, the J call TRBJ2-1, with D possibly TRBD2 on 5 matching bases. The CDR3 consists of 15 residues. Deletions cut 3 bases from V and 4 bases from J, with 13 bases between. The germline CDR1 and CDR2 sequences are MDHEN and SYDVKM. The CDR3 region is CASSFVIEGYNEQFF. The CDR3 DNA is TGTGCCAGCAGTTTTGTCATAGAGGGATACAATGAGCAGTTCTTC. The variable domain in full, with the rest retrieved from reference TRBV28 and TRBJ2-1, is DVKVTQSSRYLVKRTGEKVFLECVQDMDHENMFWYRQDPGLGLRLIYFSYDVKMKEKGDIPEGYSVSREKKERFSLILESASTNQTSMYLCASSFVIEGYNEQFFGPGTRLTVL.

The chain has TRBV6-1 and TRBJ2-3; TRBD2 matches at 10 bases. V lost 8 bases to trimming and J lost 2 bases; unmatched junction nucleotides: 4. CDR1 and CDR2 from the germline V gene are MNHNS and SASEGT. The CDR3 covers 14 residues. In nucleotides, the CDR3 is TGTGCCAGCTGGACTAGCGGAATCACAGATACGCAGTATTTT. This gives the protein CASWTSGITDTQYF.

The rearrangement joins TRBV5-1 to TRBJ1-6; 7 bases line up with TRBD1. In germline, CDR1 is SGHRS, CDR2 YFSETQ. V dropped 2 bases and J dropped 8; count of bases not matched to a gene: 4. This CDR3 has 14 amino acids. The CDR3 nucleotides read TGCGCCAGCAGCTTTACAGGGGCGGATTCACCCCTCCACTTT. It codes for CASSFTGADSPLHF.

Comments on this clone: A read error may account for a junction end that differs from germline. The same CDR3 is also encoded by other DNA sequences in this sample. This chain joins TRBV6-1 and TRBJ1-1; 8 positions agree with TRBD1. The CDR3 runs 14 residues. The germline gives CDR1 MNHNS, CDR2 SASEGT. For the CDR3, the DNA is TGTGCCAGCAGTGAACGACAGGGGTCGACTGAGGCTTTCTTT. Its translation is CASSERQGSTEAFF.

The chain couples TRBV28 to TRBJ1-1; no clear D. Trimming removed 4 bases from V and 0 bases from J, with 12 bases in between. The CDR3 sequence is 15 residues long. Germline lookup yields CDR1 MDHEN and CDR2 SYDVKM. CDR3 amino acids: CASSSPGAMNTEAFF. Written as DNA, the CDR3 is TGTGCCAGCAGTTCCCCGGGAGCCATGAACACTGAAGCTTTCTTT. The variable domain in full, completed from reference TRBV28 and TRBJ1-1, reads DVKVTQSSRYLVKRTGEKVFLECVQDMDHENMFWYRQDPGLGLRLIYFSYDVKMKEKGDIPEGYSVSREKKERFSLILESASTNQTSMYLCASSSPGAMNTEAFFGQGTRLTVV.

CDR3 sequence (DNA): TGTGCCACCGCAGTGGGGGGGAAGAATGGCTACACCTTC. It encodes CATAVGGKNGYTF. The chain combines TRBV15 with TRBJ1-2; a possible D gene is TRBD1 (5 bases). CDR3 length: 13 amino acids. The germline V gene has CDR1 LNHNV and CDR2 YYDKDF (reference sequence). V lost 8 bases to trimming and J lost 6 bases, with 16 bases between them.

A remark on this clone: It is unclear where the CDR3 begins or ends on the DNA, so no DNA is shown, and the CDR3 is as TCRdb lists it. This chain uses TRBV27 with TRBJ1-1. A total of 13 residues make up the CDR3, ends included. Germline V lookup: CDR1 MNHEY, CDR2 SMNVEV (reference sequence). The chain's CDR3 is CASSFGPGAGVFF.

There are a few counts of this clone. The J gene is TRBJ1-1, the V gene TRBV18; 9 bases are a match to TRBD1. V was clipped by 5 bases and J by 6 bases; unmatched bases: 7. Germline CDR1 KGHSH, CDR2 LQKENI. CDR3 length equals 14 residues. In DNA, the CDR3 is TGTGCCAGCTCAACCGGGACAGGGCACCCTGAAGCTTTCTTT. It translates to CASSTGTGHPEAFF.

The V call is TRBV9, the J call TRBJ1-4; 8 bases fit TRBD1. This CDR3 has 17 amino acids. After removal of 0 bases from V and 5 bases from J, the junction contained 9 bases not matched to a gene. Germline assignment: CDR1 SGDLS and CDR2 YYNGEE. The CDR3, as DNA: TGTGCCAGCAGCGTAGGTGACAGGGGCTATTCAAATGAAAAACTGTTTTTT. This gives the protein CASSVGDRGYSNEKLFF.

The chain combines TRBV7-8 with TRBJ1-5, with D hard to call. The germline V gene has CDR1 SGHVS and CDR2 FQNEAQ. This CDR3 has 12 amino acids. Trimming took 6 bases from V and 4 from J, leaving 7 bases between them. CDR3 nucleotides: TGTGCCAGCAGAGACGGGAATCAGCCCCAGCATTTT. It specifies CASRDGNQPQHF.

The rearrangement uses TRBV28 and TRBJ2-2; TRBD2 agrees at 12 bases. Germline V CDR1 and CDR2: MDHEN, SYDVKM. Trimming at V came to 5 bases and at J to 4 bases, leaving 5 bases not matched to a gene. The CDR3 sequence is 16 residues long. DNA for the CDR3: TGTGCCAGCAGTAGGACTAGCGGGGCGGGCACCGGGGAGCTGTTTTTT. Translated, it gives CASSRTSGAGTGELFF.

The chain combines TRBV28 with TRBJ2-1, with 9 bases identical to TRBD2. In germline, CDR1 is MDHEN, CDR2 SYDVKM. J lost 8 bases, V lost 5 bases, and 10 bases had no gene match. CDR3 size: 15 residues. The DNA for the CDR3 is TGTGCCAGCAGTCCAACCGGGACTAGCATCGATGAGCAGTTCTTC. Amino acids: CASSPTGTSIDEQFF. Drawing the rest from reference TRBV28 and TRBJ2-1, the complete variable domain is DVKVTQSSRYLVKRTGEKVFLECVQDMDHENMFWYRQDPGLGLRLIYFSYDVKMKEKGDIPEGYSVSREKKERFSLILESASTNQTSMYLCASSPTGTSIDEQFFGPGTRLTVL.

The gene calls are TRBV9 and TRBJ2-2; TRBD1 matches at 7 bases. The CDR3 has 14 residues. The trim removed 4 bases at V and 3 bases at J, leaving 3 bases unmatched. Germline V CDR1 and CDR2: SGDLS, YYNGEE. CDR3 in amino acids: CASSTQGDTGELFF. CDR3 sequence (DNA): TGTGCCAGCAGCACCCAGGGGGACACCGGGGAGCTGTTTTTT.

This clone was seen more than once but under ten times. This chain joins TRBV15 and TRBJ1-6; 8 bases are shared with TRBD1. This CDR3 is built from 13 residues. Per germline, CDR1 LNHNV and CDR2 YYDKDF (reference sequence). V gave up 3 bases and J gave up 14 bases; unmatched junction bases: 6. The CDR3 nucleotides read TGTGCCACCAGCAGCGACAGGGGTCAGACCCTCCACTTT. This sequence encodes CATSSDRGQTLHF.

This clone was recorded a few times. The rearrangement joins TRBV5-4 to TRBJ2-7, with TRBD2 identical over 14 bases. Per germline, CDR1 SGHNT and CDR2 YYREEE (reference sequence). V shed 3 bases, J shed 6 bases, and the junction held 20 bases outside the gene matches. CDR3 size: 20 residues. CDR3 DNA sequence: TGTGCCAGCAGCTCACGGGTCCTCGGACTAGCGGGAGGCCCATTTGGCGAGCAGTACTTC. Translation gives CASSSRVLGLAGGPFGEQYF.

V usage is TRBV7-9 and J usage is TRBJ1-6; D is perhaps TRBD1 (6 bases). This CDR3 is built from 15 residues. CDR1 is SEHNR, CDR2 FQNEAQ, per germline (reference sequence). V lost 5 bases and J 6 bases, leaving 14 bases between the germline ends. The CDR3 DNA reads as TGTGCCAGCAGCCGGGAGGGAGGGGGTAATTCACCCCTCCACTTT. Encoded protein: CASSREGGGNSPLHF.

This chain uses TRBV19 with TRBJ1-5, with 7 bases that match TRBD1. Germline-derived CDR1 and CDR2 are LNHDA and SQIVND (reference sequence). CDR3 length: 15 residues. The V and J ends lost 6 bases and 4 bases, in that order; junction bases with no gene match: 9. The CDR3 region has the DNA TGTGCCAGTAGCCGGGACAGCATTCTTAATCAGCCCCAGCATTTT. Translation gives CASSRDSILNQPQHF. The whole variable domain, filled in from reference TRBV19 and TRBJ1-5, reads DGGITQSPKYLFRKEGQNVTLSCEQNLNHDAMYWYRQDPGQGLRLIYYSQIVNDFQKGDIAEGYSVSREKKESFPLTVTSAQKNPTAFYLCASSRDSILNQPQHFGDGTRLSIL.